One and the same sample provided the 16 T cell receptor beta chains below, sequenced in a study of response to subunit inactivated influenza vaccine. TCRdb re-called the RT-PCR reads through MiXCR, storing one row per CDR3 protein. The table shows approximately 480,000 distinct CDR3 sequences, with approximately 11% occurring only once. The input for sequencing was PBMCs from blood, taken 45 days after vaccination. The receptors stem from a man between 45 and 60 years old who received an inactivated influenza vaccine.

The chain couples TRBV5-1 to TRBJ1-2; 9 bases are shared with TRBD1. Per germline, CDR1 SGHRS and CDR2 YFSETQ. Trimming cost V 4 bases and J 4 bases; bases outside gene matches: 5. This CDR3 has 14 residues. CDR3: CASSRDREVYGYTF. CDR3 DNA sequence: TGCGCCAGCAGCCGGGACAGGGAAGTCTATGGCTACACCTTC. The variable domain in full, with the rest retrieved from reference TRBV5-1 and TRBJ1-2, is KAGVTQTPRYLIKTRGQQVTLSCSPISGHRSVSWYQQTPGQGLQFLFEYFSETQRNKGNFPGRFSGRQFSNSRSEMNVSTLELGDSALYLCASSRDREVYGYTFGSGTRLTVV.

The chain uses TRBV28 and TRBJ2-5; weak D call: TRBD1 (6 bases). Germline CDR1 and CDR2: MDHEN and SYDVKM. The length of the CDR3 is 15 residues. The V end was cut by 4 bases, the J end by 2 bases, with 14 bases between. The CDR3: CASSSRTESQETQYF. CDR3 bases: TGTGCCAGCAGTTCTCGGACAGAATCGCAAGAGACCCAGTACTTC.

This clonotype was detected a few times. J is TRBJ1-5 and V is TRBV20-1; D unresolved. This CDR3 is 14 amino acids long. The germline gives CDR1 DFQATT, CDR2 SNEGSKA (reference sequence). V lost 3 bases, J lost 6 bases, and 15 bases lay in between. The CDR3 sequence: CSASSQSGGQPQHF. CDR3 nucleotide sequence: TGCAGTGCTAGTTCCCAGTCAGGCGGTCAGCCCCAGCATTTT.

This clonotype was observed many times. The chain employs TRBV12-3 or TRBV12-4 and TRBJ2-7; TRBD2 might be the D (5 bases). V gave up 2 bases and J gave up 6 bases, with 8 bases separating them. The CDR3 totals 12 residues. The CDR3 loop is CASSLPGSEQYF. CDR3 bases: TGTGCCAGCAGTTTACCTGGGAGCGAGCAGTACTTC.

This clonotype turned up a few times. The chain couples TRBV5-5 to TRBJ2-3; 10 bases line up with TRBD2. This CDR3 comprises 16 residues. The trim removed 3 bases at V and 5 bases at J, leaving 9 bases unmatched. CDR1 SGHKS and CDR2 YYEKEE come from the germline V gene (reference sequence). Written as DNA, the CDR3 is TGTGCCAGCAGCTACCTGAGCGGGGGGGAAGGAGATACGCAGTATTTT. Protein: CASSYLSGGEGDTQYF. The variable domain in full, completed from reference TRBV5-5 and TRBJ2-3, reads DAGVTQSPTHLIKTRGQQVTLRCSPISGHKSVSWYQQVLGQGPQFIFQYYEKEERGRGNFPDRFSARQFPNYSSELNVNALLLGDSALYLCASSYLSGGEGDTQYFGPGTRLTVL.

The chain links TRBV6-2 or TRBV6-3 to TRBJ2-3, with D perhaps TRBD1 or TRBD2 (5 bases each). Germline V gives CDR1 MNHEY, CDR2 SVGEGT. The CDR3 contains 15 residues. Trimming took off 6 bases at V and 3 bases at J, with 16 bases between the two ends. The CDR3, as DNA: TGTGCCAGCAGGGGGACGGCAGGAATGACAGATACGCAGTATTTT. Protein product: CASRGTAGMTDTQYF.

The rearrangement links TRBV6-2 or TRBV6-3 to TRBJ2-3; 7 bases line up with TRBD2. The CDR3 consists of 15 residues. Looked up from germline, CDR1 is MNHEY and CDR2 is SVGEGT. Losses at the gene ends were 2 bases for V and 6 bases for J; bases not matched to a gene: 8. CDR3 loop: CASSYTGTTRDTQYF. The CDR3 DNA sequence: TGTGCCAGCAGTTACACCGGGACTACCAGGGATACGCAGTATTTT.

Comments on this clonotype: Germline is not matched at one junction end, which may reflect a read error. The chain carries TRBV20-1 and TRBJ2-5; 12 nucleotides agree with TRBD2. The length of the CDR3 is 18 residues. Germline assignment: CDR1 DFQATT and CDR2 SNEGSKA (reference sequence). The DNA of the CDR3 is TGCAGTGCTGGAGAGCCTAGCGGGGGGGCCGGGAGGATAGGGACCCAGTACTTC. Protein product: CSAGEPSGGAGRIGTQYF.

V gene TRBV7-9 combines with J gene TRBJ2-3; TRBD2 is a possible D gene (5 bases). Germline V gene sequence: CDR1 SEHNR, CDR2 FQNEAQ (reference sequence). The CDR3 runs to 16 residues. V gave up 2 bases and J gave up 0 bases, with 12 bases separating them. CDR3 region: CASSLSDSVSTDTQYF. CDR3 in DNA: TGTGCCAGCAGCTTAAGTGATAGCGTGAGCACAGATACGCAGTATTTT.

This clonotype was seen only a few times. This rearrangement joins TRBV5-1 to TRBJ2-5; D is ambiguous. CDR1 and CDR2 (germline): SGHRS, YFSETQ. The germline V and J ends were trimmed by 1 base and 1 base, with 11 bases remaining between them. This CDR3 spans 15 amino acids. The CDR3 is CASSLYGDIQETQYF. The CDR3 DNA reads as TGCGCCAGCAGCTTGTATGGAGATATCCAAGAGACCCAGTACTTC.

This clonotype was seen at least ten times. The CDR3 DNA follows: TGTGCCAGCAGCCGGGGGGCGGTAACTAGCACAGATACGCAGTATTTT. The encoded protein is CASSRGAVTSTDTQYF. This chain uses TRBV7-2 with TRBJ2-3; tentative D call: TRBD2 (7 bases). CDR3 length equals 16 residues. The germline V and J ends were trimmed by 5 bases and 0 bases, with 15 bases remaining between them. Germline CDR1 SGHTA, CDR2 FQGNSA. Filled out from reference TRBV7-2 and TRBJ2-3, the complete variable domain reads GAGVSQSPSNKVTEKGKDVELRCDPISGHTALYWYRQSLGQGLEFLIYFQGNSAPDKSGLPSDRFSAERTGGSVSTLTIQRTQQEDSAVYLCASSRGAVTSTDTQYFGPGTRLTVL.

This chain links TRBV20-1 with TRBJ2-1; 7 bases line up with TRBD2. The CDR3 has 14 residues. Germline CDR1 is DFQATT and CDR2 is SNEGSKA (reference sequence). CDR3 sequence: CRGGASGTYNEQFF. The CDR3 DNA is TGCAGGGGAGGGGCCTCAGGCACCTACAATGAGCAGTTCTTC.

The rearrangement uses TRBV27 and TRBJ2-3, with D possibly matching TRBD1 (6 bases). Deletions cut 4 bases from V and 4 bases from J, with 12 bases between. CDR1 is MNHEY and CDR2 is SMNVEV in the germline V gene (reference sequence). The CDR3 totals 14 residues. As DNA, the CDR3 is TGTGCCAGCAGTTGGGAGCCAGGGGCAGATACGCAGTATTTT. Translated, it gives CASSWEPGADTQYF.

This clonotype was counted ten times or more. This rearrangement joins TRBV12-3 or TRBV12-4 to TRBJ2-1, with TRBD1 identical over 11 bases. The CDR3 has 14 amino acids. The V gene end was trimmed by 6 bases and the J gene end by 7 bases; junction bases not matched to a gene: 5. CDR3 nucleotides: TGTGCCAGCAGACCGGGACAGGGGGTAAATGAGCAGTTCTTC. It codes for CASRPGQGVNEQFF.

This clonotype was detected ten times or more. V gene TRBV29-1 combines with J gene TRBJ2-5, with 12 bases that match TRBD2. V dropped 4 bases and J dropped 9; count of bases not matched to a gene: 9. The CDR3 loop spans 14 amino acids. Germline lookup yields CDR1 SQVTM and CDR2 ANQGSEA. This CDR3 is CSVALTSGGSAQYF. In DNA, the CDR3 is TGCAGCGTTGCCTTGACTAGCGGGGGTTCGGCCCAGTACTTC.

This clonotype was counted between two and nine times. V usage is TRBV3-1 and J usage is TRBJ1-1, with D unclear. Deletions cut 4 bases from V and 0 bases from J, with 12 bases between. The germline CDR1 and CDR2 sequences are LGHDT and YNNKEL (reference sequence). CDR3 length equals 15 residues. In DNA form, the CDR3 reads TGTGCCAGCAGCCGAGGAAAAGGTCTGAACACTGAAGCTTTCTTT. This sequence encodes CASSRGKGLNTEAFF.